This T cell receptor (beta chain) was sequenced during a study of identical twins. This clonotype has only a few counts. TCRdb recomputed calls from the 5' RACE reads with MiXCR, one row per CDR3 protein. In the table there are roughly 540,000 distinct CDR3 sequences, approximately 22% of which are singletons. This sample also belongs to another study, concerning T cells expressing NK-cell markers. Turning to that study: NKG2C+ dominant clonotypes from 6 or 7 donors made up about 1.0-8% of CD8+ T cells.

The TCR comes from a young woman in good health. The sample taken for sequencing was CD4+ T cells sorted from blood.

This CDR3 reads CASSPGTGLYEQYF. In DNA, the CDR3 is TGCGCCAGCAGCCCCGGGACAGGTCTCTACGAGCAGTACTTC. The chain links TRBV5-1 to TRBJ2-7; 8 bases are shared with TRBD1. CDR3 length: 14 residues. Losses at the gene ends were 4 bases for V and 3 bases for J; bases not matched to a gene: 6. Germline V lookup: CDR1 SGHRS, CDR2 YFSETQ.